One T cell receptor (beta chain) is described in this entry. What this receptor recognizes is not known. From each donor, a roughly 2.5 ml peripheral blood sample was drawn into PAXgene tubes and stored at -80 degrees C. Without any T cell sorting, total RNA was extracted from whole blood using the PAXgene blood miRNA kit on an automated QIAcube. Peripheral blood from monozygotic twin pairs who were concordant or discordant for inflammatory bowel disease underwent deep TCRalpha and TCRbeta repertoire profiling using unique molecular barcoding. For every twin pair, smoking habits were documented, and each individual was categorised as a current, former or never smoker. The source of the sample is a study of monozygotic twins with inflammatory bowel disease (dated by TCRdb to about 2019). Background for the entire study: The full study comprised 30 or so monozygotic twin pairs: nine German pairs (four IBD-concordant, five IBD-discordant) and 19 IBD-discordant Danish pairs. Disease-associated traits were sought mainly through comparisons between IBD patients and their genetically identical healthy co-twins within discordant pairs. Each individual had, on average, about 151 000 unique TCRalpha sequences and 181 000 unique TCRbeta sequences available for analysis.

Libraries came from 5' RACE. The input for every TCR library was roughly 3,200 ng of total RNA. For each sample, cDNA was synthesized in eight separate reactions using SMARTScribe reverse transcriptase. Unique molecular identifiers containing a 6-nucleotide sample barcode were introduced through template switching during cDNA synthesis. Amplification of TCRalpha and TCRbeta cDNA involved two nested PCRs of around 15 and 9 cycles, and each PCR was followed by bead purification. Before amplification, cDNA was treated with uracil DNA-glycosylase and purified using the QIAquick PCR purification kit. The second PCR added Illumina TruSeq-compatible adapters along with sample-specific barcodes. Library quality and concentration were checked on TapeStation and Qubit, and libraries were pooled at 5 to 6.5 ng each. Sequencing of pooled libraries was carried out on an Illumina HiSeq2500 single-index Rapid Run using 2 x 100 bp reads and custom sequencing primers. The study's processing was this. PCR and sequencing errors were corrected by UMI-based consensus assembly using MiGEC version 1.2.6. V(D)J alignment, clonotype assembly and CDR3 extraction were performed with MiXCR version 2.1.1. To normalise gene usage, clonotype sharing and MAIT/NKT TCR abundance, the top 1000, 10 000 and 20 000 clonotypes in each sample were analysed. After downsampling to 27 000 UMIs, diversity was calculated as the inverse Simpson index using the vegan R package. Paired Mann-Whitney U tests were applied to discordant twin pairs, with Benjamini-Hochberg correction for multiple testing. TCRdb reprocessed the reads, and each CDR3 protein sequence is entered once, without DNA. The V and J calls follow TCRdb's processing rather than the paper's. This sample's clone table shows approximately 400,000 distinct CDR3 sequences. The ten most abundant clones make up 2% to 2.5% of the sample.

The CDR1 and CDR2 encoded by the germline V gene are LGHNA and YNFKEQ. The CDR3 numbers 14 residues from cysteine through phenylalanine. No DNA is listed. The investigation overall reported the following: Compared with healthy twins, IBD patients shared fewer clonotypes with other individuals, and the difference was most pronounced in patients with signs of disease activity. Differing immunosuppressive treatments among patients may have added background noise and inter-individual variability to the repertoires. The analysis was unable to tell apart different T cell subtypes. A decrease in TCRbeta repertoire diversity, as measured by inverse Simpson index, was observed in IBD patients compared with their healthy co-twins. The results gave no support for a single strong signal or clonotype linked to IBD. Concordant and discordant twins showed no difference in repertoire similarity, possibly because of limited statistical power.

Sequencing was carried out using blood. The TCR was taken from a human donor with ulcerative colitis or Crohn's disease, or a healthy co-twin of an affected twin (not recorded which). The chain joins TRBV4-2 to TRBJ2-7; TCRdb picks TRBD1, but there is no DNA to check that call. The CDR3 amino acid sequence is: CASSQDKGAGEQYF.